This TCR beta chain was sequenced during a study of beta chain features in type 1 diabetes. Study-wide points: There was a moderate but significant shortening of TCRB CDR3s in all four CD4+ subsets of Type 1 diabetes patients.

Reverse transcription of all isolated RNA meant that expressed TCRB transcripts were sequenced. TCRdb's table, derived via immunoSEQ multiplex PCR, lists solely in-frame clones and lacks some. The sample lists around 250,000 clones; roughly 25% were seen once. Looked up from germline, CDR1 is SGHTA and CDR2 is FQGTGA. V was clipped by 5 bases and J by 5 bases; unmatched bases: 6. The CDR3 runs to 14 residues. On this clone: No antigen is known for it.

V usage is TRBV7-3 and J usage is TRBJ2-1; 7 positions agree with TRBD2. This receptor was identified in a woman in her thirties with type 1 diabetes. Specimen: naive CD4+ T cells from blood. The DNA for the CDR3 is TGTGCCAGCAGCATCGGACTAGATGACAATGAGCAGTTCTTC. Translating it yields CASSIGLDDNEQFF.